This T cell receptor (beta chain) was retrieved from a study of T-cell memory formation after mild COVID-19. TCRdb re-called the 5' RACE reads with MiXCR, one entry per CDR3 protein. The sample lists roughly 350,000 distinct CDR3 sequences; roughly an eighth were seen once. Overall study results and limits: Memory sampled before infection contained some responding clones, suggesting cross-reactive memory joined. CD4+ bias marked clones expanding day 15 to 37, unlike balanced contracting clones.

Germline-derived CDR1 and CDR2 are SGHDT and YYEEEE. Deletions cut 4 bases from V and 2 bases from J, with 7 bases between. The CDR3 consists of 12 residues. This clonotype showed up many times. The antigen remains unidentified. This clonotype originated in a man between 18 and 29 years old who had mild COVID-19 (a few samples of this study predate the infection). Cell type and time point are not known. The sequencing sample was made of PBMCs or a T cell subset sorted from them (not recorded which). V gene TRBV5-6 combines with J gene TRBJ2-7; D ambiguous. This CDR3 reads CASSTGPYEQYF. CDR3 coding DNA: TGTGCCAGCAGCACGGGCCCCTACGAGCAGTACTTC.